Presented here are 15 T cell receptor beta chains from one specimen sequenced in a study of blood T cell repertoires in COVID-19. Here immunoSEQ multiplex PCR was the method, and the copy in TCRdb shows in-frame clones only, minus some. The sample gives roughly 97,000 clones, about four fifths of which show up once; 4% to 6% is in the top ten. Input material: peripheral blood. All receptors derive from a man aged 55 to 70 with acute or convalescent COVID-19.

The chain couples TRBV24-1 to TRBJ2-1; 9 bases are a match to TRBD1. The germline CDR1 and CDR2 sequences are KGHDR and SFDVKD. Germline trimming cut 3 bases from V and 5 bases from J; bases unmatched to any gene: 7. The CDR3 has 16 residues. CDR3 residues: CATSDRGTGRNNEQFF. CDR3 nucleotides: TGTGCCACCAGTGATCGGGGGACAGGGAGAAACAATGAGCAGTTCTTC.

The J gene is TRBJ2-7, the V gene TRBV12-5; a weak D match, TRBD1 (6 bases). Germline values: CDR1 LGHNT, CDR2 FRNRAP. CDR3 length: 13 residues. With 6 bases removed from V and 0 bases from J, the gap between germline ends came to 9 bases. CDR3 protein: CASGDRNSYEQYF. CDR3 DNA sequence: TGTGCTAGTGGCGACAGGAACTCCTACGAGCAGTACTTC.

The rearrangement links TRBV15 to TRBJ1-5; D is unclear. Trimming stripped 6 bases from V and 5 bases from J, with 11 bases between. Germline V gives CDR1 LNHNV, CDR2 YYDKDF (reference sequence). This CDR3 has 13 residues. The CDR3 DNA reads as TGTGCCACCAGGGCCCGCGCGGATCAGCCCCAGCATTTT. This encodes CATRARADQPQHF.

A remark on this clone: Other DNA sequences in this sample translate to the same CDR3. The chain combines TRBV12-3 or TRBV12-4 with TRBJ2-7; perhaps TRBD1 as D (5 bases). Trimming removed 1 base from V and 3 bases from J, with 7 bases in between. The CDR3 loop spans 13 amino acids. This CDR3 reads CASSLGQGYEQYF. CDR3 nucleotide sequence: TGTGCCAGCAGTTTAGGGCAGGGCTACGAGCAGTACTTC.

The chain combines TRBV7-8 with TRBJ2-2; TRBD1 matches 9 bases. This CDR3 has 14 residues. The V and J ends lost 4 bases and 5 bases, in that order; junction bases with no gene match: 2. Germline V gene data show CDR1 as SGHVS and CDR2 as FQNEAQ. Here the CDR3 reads CASSYRGRTGELFF. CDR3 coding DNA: TGTGCCAGCAGCTACAGGGGGCGAACCGGGGAGCTGTTTTTT.

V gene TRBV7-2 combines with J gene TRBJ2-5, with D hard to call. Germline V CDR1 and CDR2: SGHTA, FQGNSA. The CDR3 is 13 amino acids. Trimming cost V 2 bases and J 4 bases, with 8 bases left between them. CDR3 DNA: TGTGCCAGCAGCTTATACGTGCGAGAGACCCAGTACTTC. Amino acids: CASSLYVRETQYF. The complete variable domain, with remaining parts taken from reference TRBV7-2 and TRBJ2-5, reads GAGVSQSPSNKVTEKGKDVELRCDPISGHTALYWYRQSLGQGLEFLIYFQGNSAPDKSGLPSDRFSAERTGGSVSTLTIQRTQQEDSAVYLCASSLYVRETQYFGPGTRLLVL.

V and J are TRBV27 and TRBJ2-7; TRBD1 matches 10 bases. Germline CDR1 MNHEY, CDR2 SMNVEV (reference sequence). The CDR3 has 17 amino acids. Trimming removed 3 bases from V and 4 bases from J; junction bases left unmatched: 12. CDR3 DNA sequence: TGTGCCAGCAGTTTCCGCCCCCCGGGACAGGGGCGGTACGAGCAGTACTTC. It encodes CASSFRPPGQGRYEQYF.

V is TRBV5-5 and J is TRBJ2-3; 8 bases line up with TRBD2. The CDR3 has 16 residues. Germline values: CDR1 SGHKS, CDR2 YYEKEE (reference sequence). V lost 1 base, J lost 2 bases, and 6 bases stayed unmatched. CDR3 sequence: CASSLSPSGYTDTQYF. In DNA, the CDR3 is TGTGCCAGCAGCTTGAGCCCTAGCGGGTACACAGATACGCAGTATTTT. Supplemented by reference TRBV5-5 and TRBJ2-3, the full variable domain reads DAGVTQSPTHLIKTRGQQVTLRCSPISGHKSVSWYQQVLGQGPQFIFQYYEKEERGRGNFPDRFSARQFPNYSSELNVNALLLGDSALYLCASSLSPSGYTDTQYFGPGTRLTVL.

CDR3 nucleotide sequence: TGCGCCAGCAGTGAGAATCAGGGGGTTAACACTGAAGCTTTCTTT. Translated, it gives CASSENQGVNTEAFF. The chain couples TRBV10-1 to TRBJ1-1; TRBD1 aligns across 7 bases. The CDR3 totals 15 residues. The germline V gene has CDR1 WNHNN and CDR2 SYGVQD (reference sequence). Trimming at V came to 2 bases and at J to 2 bases, leaving 5 bases not matched to a gene.

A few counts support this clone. The CDR3 nucleotides read TGCGCCAGCAGTGATCGGGGCAGGGGGGACAAAAACATTCAGTACTTC. This translates into CASSDRGRGDKNIQYF. The genes are TRBV10-2 and TRBJ2-4, with D perhaps TRBD1 (7 bases). Trimming removed 3 bases from V and 3 bases from J, with 15 bases in between. This CDR3 has 16 residues. Germline CDR1 reads WSHSY; CDR2 reads SAAADI.

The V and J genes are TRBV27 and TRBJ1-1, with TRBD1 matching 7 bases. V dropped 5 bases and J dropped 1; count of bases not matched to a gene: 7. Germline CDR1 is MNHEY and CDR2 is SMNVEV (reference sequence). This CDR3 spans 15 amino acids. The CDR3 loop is CASSPIRQGNTEAFF. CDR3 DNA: TGTGCCAGCAGTCCAATAAGACAGGGGAACACTGAAGCTTTCTTT.

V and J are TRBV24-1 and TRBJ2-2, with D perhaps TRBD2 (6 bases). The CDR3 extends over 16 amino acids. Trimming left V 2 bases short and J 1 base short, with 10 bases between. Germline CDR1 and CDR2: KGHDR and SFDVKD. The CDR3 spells CATSDWGGGNTGELFF. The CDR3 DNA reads TGTGCCACCAGTGATTGGGGAGGAGGGAACACCGGGGAGCTGTTTTTT.

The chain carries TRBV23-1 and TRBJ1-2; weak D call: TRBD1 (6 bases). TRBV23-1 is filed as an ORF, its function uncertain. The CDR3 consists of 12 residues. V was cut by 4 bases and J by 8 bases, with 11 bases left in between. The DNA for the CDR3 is TGCGCCAGCAGTCGACAGGAGAAAGGCTACACCTTC. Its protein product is CASSRQEKGYTF.

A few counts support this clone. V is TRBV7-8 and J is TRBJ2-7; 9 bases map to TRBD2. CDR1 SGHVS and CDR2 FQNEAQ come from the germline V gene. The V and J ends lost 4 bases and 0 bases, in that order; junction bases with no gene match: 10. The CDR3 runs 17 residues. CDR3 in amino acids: CASSSTGLASFSYEQYF. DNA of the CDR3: TGTGCCAGCAGCTCCACCGGACTAGCGAGCTTCTCCTACGAGCAGTACTTC. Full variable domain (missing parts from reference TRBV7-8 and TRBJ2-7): GAGVSQSPRYKVAKRGQDVALRCDPISGHVSLFWYQQALGQGPEFLTYFQNEAQLDKSGLPSDRFFAERPEGSVSTLKIQRTQQEDSAVYLCASSSTGLASFSYEQYFGPGTRLTVT.

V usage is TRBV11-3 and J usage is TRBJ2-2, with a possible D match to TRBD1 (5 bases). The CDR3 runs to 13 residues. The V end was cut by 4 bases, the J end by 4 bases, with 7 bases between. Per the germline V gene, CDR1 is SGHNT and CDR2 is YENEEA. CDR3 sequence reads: CASSSRVTGELFF. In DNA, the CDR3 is TGTGCCAGCAGCTCCAGGGTCACCGGGGAGCTGTTTTTT.